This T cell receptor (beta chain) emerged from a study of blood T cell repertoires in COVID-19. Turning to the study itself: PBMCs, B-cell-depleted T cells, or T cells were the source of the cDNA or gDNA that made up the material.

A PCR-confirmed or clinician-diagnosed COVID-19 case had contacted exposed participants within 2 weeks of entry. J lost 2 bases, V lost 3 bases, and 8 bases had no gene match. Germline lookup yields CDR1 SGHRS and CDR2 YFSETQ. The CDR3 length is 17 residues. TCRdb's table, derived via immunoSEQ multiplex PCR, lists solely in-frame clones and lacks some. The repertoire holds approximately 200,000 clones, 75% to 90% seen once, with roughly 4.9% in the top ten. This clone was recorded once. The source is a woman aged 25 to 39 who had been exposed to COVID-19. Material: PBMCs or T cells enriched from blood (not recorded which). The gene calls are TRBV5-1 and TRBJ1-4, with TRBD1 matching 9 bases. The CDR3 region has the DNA TGCGCCAGCAGCTCGGGACAGGGCCCCACTACTAATGAAAAACTGTTTTTT. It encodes CASSSGQGPTTNEKLFF.